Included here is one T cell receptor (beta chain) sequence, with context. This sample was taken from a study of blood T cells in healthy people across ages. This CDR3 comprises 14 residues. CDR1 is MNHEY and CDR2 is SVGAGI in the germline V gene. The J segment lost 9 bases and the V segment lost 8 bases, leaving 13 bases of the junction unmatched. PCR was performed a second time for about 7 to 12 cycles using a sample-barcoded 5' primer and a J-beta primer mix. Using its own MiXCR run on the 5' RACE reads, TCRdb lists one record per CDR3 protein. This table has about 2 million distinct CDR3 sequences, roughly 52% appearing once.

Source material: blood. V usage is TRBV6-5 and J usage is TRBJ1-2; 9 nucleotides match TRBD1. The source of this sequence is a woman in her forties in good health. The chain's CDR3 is CASGGTGSANSYTF. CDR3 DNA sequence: TGTGCCAGCGGGGGGACAGGGTCGGCTAACAGCTACACCTTC.